This T cell receptor beta chain was captured in a study of blood T cells in healthy people across ages. This CDR3 has 13 amino acids. Germline CDR1 is SGHVS and CDR2 is FQNEAQ. The ends were cut back, 5 bases at V and 4 bases at J, with 9 bases in the middle. A second PCR of roughly 7 to 11 cycles used a sample-barcoded 5' primer and a J-beta primer mix. TCRdb recomputed calls from the 5' RACE reads with MiXCR, one row per CDR3 protein. The table has around 620,000 distinct CDR3 sequences, approximately 25% seen once. Points from the study as a whole: Both higher diversity and more naive CD4+ cells marked long-lived donors when set against aged donors. Diversity was estimated from one million T cells, and these estimates were considered underestimates.

This clonotype turned up a few times. Its target is not known. Every donor gave around 10 milliliters of peripheral blood. The chain carries TRBV7-8 and TRBJ1-3; D ambiguous. This clonotype was sampled from an older woman in good health. Material: blood. The CDR3 loop reads CASSPSGGNTIYF. DNA for the CDR3: TGTGCCAGCAGCCCCAGCGGCGGAAACACCATATATTTT.